This is a list of T cell receptor beta chains from one sample in a study of blood T cell repertoires in COVID-19. Data came from immunoSEQ multiplex PCR; TCRdb stores just in-frame clones and leaves some out. The sample includes some 190,000 clones, around 83% of them seen just once. The sequenced sample was PBMCs or T cells enriched from blood (not recorded which). These receptor sequences come from a woman in her forties in a cohort exposed to, infected with or recovered from COVID-19 (not recorded which). Each CDR3 is given with its conserved first and last residue. The D gene is left open where the match is weak. Clone size, where shown, is once, few, many, or a class for clones that have expanded.

V	size	length	J	D	DNA	CDR3
TRBV4-3	-	14	TRBJ2-7	-	TGCGCCAGCAGCCAAGGTGGCAACTCCTACGAGCAGTACTTC	CASSQGGNSYEQYF
TRBV24-1	-	17	TRBJ1-5	-	TGTGCCACCACCCGCAGGGCTGGGGGGTATAGCAATCAGCCCCAGCATTTT	CATTRRAGGYSNQPQHF
TRBV30	-	14	TRBJ2-7	-	TGTGCCTGGAGATGGGCAGGGGGGACTCTCGAGCAGTACTTC	CAWRWAGGTLEQYF
TRBV18	-	15	TRBJ1-5	-	TGTGCCAGCTCAGTCGGGGGGGGCGGCAATCAGCCCCAGCATTTT	CASSVGGGGNQPQHF
TRBV6-6	-	16	TRBJ2-5	-	TGTGCCAGCAGTTACAAGGCAGCAGGGCGGCAGGAGACCCAGTACTTC	CASSYKAAGRQETQYF
TRBV5-1	-	12	TRBJ2-7	-	TGCGCCAGCAGCCCGGCGGGGCTCGAGCAGTACTTC	CASSPAGLEQYF
TRBV9	-	16	TRBJ2-7	TRBD2	TGTGCCAGCAGTCCGGCCGGCACTAGCGGGAGTTACGAGCAGTACTTC	CASSPAGTSGSYEQYF
TRBV5-1	-	13	TRBJ1-1	TRBD1	TGCGCCAGCAGTTTATCAGGGGGTACTGAAGCTTTCTTT	CASSLSGGTEAFF
TRBV4-2	-	14	TRBJ1-2	-	TGTGCCAGCAGCCGTGGAGGGGAAGGTCTAGGCTACACCTTC	CASSRGGEGLGYTF
TRBV27	-	17	TRBJ2-3	-	TGTGCCAGCAGTTTATCGGCGGTGAGTTCTAGCACAGATACGCAGTATTTT	CASSLSAVSSSTDTQYF
TRBV7-2	-	15	TRBJ2-1	-	TGTGCCAGCAGCTTAGTACTGAGCTCCTACAATGAGCAGTTCTTC	CASSLVLSSYNEQFF
TRBV6-4	-	14	TRBJ1-2	-	TGTGCCAGCAGTGACTCCGGCCAGAGGGATGGCTACACCTTC	CASSDSGQRDGYTF
TRBV5-1	-	14	TRBJ1-2	TRBD1	TGCGCCAGCAGCATGGGACAGGGCCCCTTTGGCTACACCTTC	CASSMGQGPFGYTF
TRBV29-1	-	15	TRBJ1-2	-	TGCAGCGGCCGCTGGTGGACGGGGTTAAACTATGGCTACACCTTC	CSGRWWTGLNYGYTF
TRBV24-1	-	17	TRBJ2-1	-	TGTGCCACCAGTGACTTAGCAGGGGTTCCTAGTACGAATGAGCAGTTCTTC	CATSDLAGVPSTNEQFF
TRBV28	-	14	TRBJ1-5	-	TGTGCCAGCAGTCGCGCTCGGGGGAATCAGCCCCAGCATTTT	CASSRARGNQPQHF
TRBV6-5	-	15	TRBJ1-2	TRBD1	TGTGCCAGCAAGGCAGGGACAGGGGAGCGCTATGGCTACACCTTC	CASKAGTGERYGYTF
TRBV6-5	-	15	TRBJ2-3	TRBD2	TGTGCCAGCAGGACGACTAGCGGGGGGGCAGATACGCAGTATTTT	CASRTTSGGADTQYF
TRBV14	-	16	TRBJ1-1	TRBD1	TGTGCCAGCAGCCGGCGGGACAGGGGGCGGTTAACCGAAGCTTTCTTT	CASSRRDRGRLTEAFF
TRBV5-1	once	14	TRBJ1-1	TRBD1	TGCGCCAGCAGCTACAGGGGGCGGGACACTGAAGCTTTCTTT	CASSYRGRDTEAFF
TRBV5-4	-	15	TRBJ2-2	-	TGTGCCAGCAGCTTGTCAGGGCGGAACACCGGGGAGCTGTTTTTT	CASSLSGRNTGELFF
TRBV5-4	-	15	TRBJ2-7	TRBD1	TGTGCCAGCAGCAGCCGGGACAGGGGGATCGAAGAGCAGTACTTC	CASSSRDRGIEEQYF
TRBV6-1	-	15	TRBJ2-3	-	TGTGCCAGCAGTGAAGGCGGGGCCGGGGCGGATACGCAGTATTTT	CASSEGGAGADTQYF
TRBV12-3/TRBV12-4	few	13	TRBJ1-2	TRBD1	TGTGCCAGCAGTTTCTCAGGGGGCGATGGCTACACCTTC	CASSFSGGDGYTF
TRBV5-1	-	16	TRBJ1-2	-	TGCGCCAGCAGCTATCGCTTGGATTTCAGGGTAGCTGGCTACACCTTC	CASSYRLDFRVAGYTF
TRBV30	-	17	TRBJ2-3	-	TGTGCCTGTAACTCGGACCCTCGGGCGGGAAGCACAGATACGCAGTATTTT	CACNSDPRAGSTDTQYF
TRBV24-1	-	15	TRBJ1-4	-	TGTGCCACCAGTGATTCCGGGGGTTTGGGTGAAAAACTGTTTTTT	CATSDSGGLGEKLFF
TRBV27	-	15	TRBJ2-6	-	TGTGCCAGCAGTTTAGGGAGCTCTGGGGCCAACGTCCTGACTTTC	CASSLGSSGANVLTF
TRBV11-3	many	17	TRBJ2-3	-	TGTGCCAGCAGCTTAGCCTTAATCGGGGGAGACCCAGATACGCAGTATTTT	CASSLALIGGDPDTQYF
TRBV24-1	-	18	TRBJ1-5	TRBD1	TGTGCCACCAGTGAGAGTAGAGGTTATGGGACAGACCATCAGCCCCAGCATTTT	CATSESRGYGTDHQPQHF
TRBV10-3	-	11	TRBJ1-5	-	TGTGCCATCAGTGAGTCGGGCCTCATGCATTTT	CAISESGLMHF
TRBV28	few	12	TRBJ1-3	TRBD1	TGTGCCAGCAGCTCGGGACAGAACACCATATATTTT	CASSSGQNTIYF
TRBV23-1	-	15	TRBJ1-5	TRBD1	TGCGCCAGCATCGTGCGGGACAGGGGATGCCAGCCCCAGCATTTT	CASIVRDRGCQPQHF
TRBV2	-	12	TRBJ1-1	-	TGTGCCAGCAGCCGGGGGTGGACTGAAGCTTTCTTT	CASSRGWTEAFF
TRBV27	-	11	TRBJ2-7	-	TGTGCCAGCAGTGCTGGCGGCCAGCAGTACTTC	CASSAGGQQYF
TRBV5-1	-	16	TRBJ2-1	-	TGCGCCAGCAGCTTGGGAGCTGGACAGAGATACAATGAGCAGTTCTTC	CASSLGAGQRYNEQFF
TRBV2	few	16	TRBJ2-1	-	TGTGCCAGCAGTGAAGCGCGCCAGGGGCCCCTAAATGAGCAGTTCTTC	CASSEARQGPLNEQFF
TRBV12-3/TRBV12-4	once	13	TRBJ1-2	-	TGTGCCAGCAGCGGGACTCTGAACTATGGCTACACCTTC	CASSGTLNYGYTF
TRBV6-2/TRBV6-3	-	14	TRBJ2-3	TRBD2	TGTGCCAGCAGCATTAGCGGGGGAACAGATACGCAGTATTTT	CASSISGGTDTQYF
TRBV28	-	13	TRBJ1-1	-	TGTGCCAGCAGTTTACCCGCAGGGATAGAAGCTTTCTTT	CASSLPAGIEAFF
TRBV7-2	-	16	TRBJ2-1	TRBD2	TGTGCCAGCAGCTTAGCTCTCGGACTAGCGGGGGGGGAGCAGTTCTTC	CASSLALGLAGGEQFF
TRBV27	-	14	TRBJ2-1	TRBD1	TGTGCCAGCAGTTCCTTGGGACAGGGGAATGAGCAGTTCTTC	CASSSLGQGNEQFF
TRBV5-1	-	16	TRBJ1-3	TRBD1	TGCGCCAGCAGCTTGTACCACCGGGACAGGGGGAACACCATATATTTT	CASSLYHRDRGNTIYF
TRBV6-2/TRBV6-3	-	15	TRBJ1-2	TRBD1	TGTGCCAGCAGTTTTGACTGGGACAGCCTGGAGGGCTACACCTTC	CASSFDWDSLEGYTF
TRBV6-5	-	15	TRBJ2-7	TRBD1	TGTGCCAGCAGCGGAGGGACAGGCTCTATCGTCGAGCAGTACTTC	CASSGGTGSIVEQYF